Below, 2 T cell receptor beta chains from the same sample are listed, as sequenced in a study of OX40 agonist ivuxolimab in advanced cancers. Generated by immunoSEQ multiplex PCR, the TCRdb table keeps only in-frame clones and is missing some. Of 15,000 to 20,000 clones detected, about 88% appear once; the ten largest clones hold 15% to 20%. The sequenced sample was CD4+ or CD8+ T cells sorted from blood, obtained in a trial of the OX40 agonist ivuxolimab. These receptors were taken from an adult with an advanced solid tumor such as melanoma, head and neck, liver or kidney cancer.

This clone was recorded once. The chain joins TRBV27 to TRBJ1-1; D ambiguous. The V gene lost 3 bases and the J gene lost 3 bases, with 11 bases spanning the gap. CDR3 size: 14 residues. The germline V gene encodes CDR1 MNHEY and CDR2 SMNVEV (reference sequence). The DNA of the CDR3 is TGTGCCAGCAGTTTCTATAGGGAGTACACTGAAGCTTTCTTT. Translating it yields CASSFYREYTEAFF.

On this clone: The same CDR3 also results from other DNA sequences found in this sample. The chain recombines TRBV2 with TRBJ2-7; D gene ambiguous. This CDR3 has 14 amino acids. The V gene lost 4 bases and the J gene lost 1 base, with 11 bases spanning the gap. CDR1 and CDR2 from the germline V gene are SNHLY and FYNNEI. This CDR3 reads CASSVRRDSYEQYF. The CDR3 DNA follows: TGTGCCAGCAGTGTTCGAAGAGATTCCTACGAGCAGTACTTC.